A single sample gave rise to the 26 T cell receptor beta chains below, sequenced in a study of T cell repertoires in ileal Crohn's disease. Produced via immunoSEQ multiplex PCR; TCRdb's table is partial and in-frame only. The repertoire holds some 60,000 clones, with 85% to 90% as singletons. Time point indicated: neoterminal ileum biopsy at postoperative endoscopy, about 6 months after surgery. The sample was ileal tissue. The receptors derive from an adult with Crohn's disease.

The chain is built from TRBV21-1 and TRBJ2-7; the table's D call TRBD1 went unverified against the DNA. TRBV21-1 is a pseudogene. This CDR3 is built from 14 residues. CDR3 DNA sequence: TGTGCCAGCAGCAAAAGGAGGGGGCGGTACGAGCAGTACGTC. The encoded protein is CASSKRRGRYEQYV.

This chain joins TRBV30 and TRBJ1-2; no clear D. V lost 3 bases, J lost 7 bases, and 9 bases lay in between. This CDR3 has 11 amino acids. From germline, CDR1 is GTSNPN and CDR2 SVGIG (reference sequence). This CDR3 reads CAWRGGSGYTF. In DNA, the CDR3 is TGTGCCTGGAGGGGAGGCAGTGGCTACACCTTC.

The chain carries TRBV2 and TRBJ1-6; 7 nucleotides align to TRBD1. Trimming cost V 8 bases and J 9 bases; bases outside gene matches: 7. This CDR3 comprises 13 residues. CDR1 and CDR2 (germline): SNHLY, FYNNEI. In DNA form, the CDR3 reads TGTGCCAGCCACGACACAGGGGTTTCACCCCTCCACTTT. This sequence encodes CASHDTGVSPLHF.

The chain links TRBV27 to TRBJ2-1; D remains ambiguous. The ends were cut back, 6 bases at V and 3 bases at J, with 9 bases in the middle. CDR3 size: 13 residues. Germline CDR1 MNHEY, CDR2 SMNVEV (reference sequence). The CDR3 protein is CASRAQRYNEQFF. Here the CDR3 DNA reads TGTGCCAGCAGGGCCCAGCGCTACAATGAGCAGTTCTTC.

The CDR3 protein is CASTVTESTDTQYF. CDR3 nucleotide sequence: TGTGCCAGCACCGTAACTGAAAGCACAGATACGCAGTATTTT. V usage is TRBV6-1 and J usage is TRBJ2-3; D gene unclear. The germline CDR1 and CDR2 sequences are MNHNS and SASEGT. CDR3 length: 14 residues. The ends were cut back, 7 bases at V and 0 bases at J, with 11 bases in the middle.

The chain employs TRBV10-3 and TRBJ2-1; possible D gene TRBD2, 6 bases. The V gene's germline CDR1 is ENHRY and CDR2 SYGVKD. V was trimmed by 8 bases and J by 3 bases, leaving 20 bases between them. There are 16 residues in the CDR3. CDR3 in amino acids: CAIERLGGRVYNEQFF. CDR3 in DNA: TGTGCCATCGAACGTTTGGGGGGTAGGGTCTACAATGAGCAGTTCTTC.

The genes are TRBV28 and TRBJ1-2, with D possibly being TRBD1 (5 bases). The germline V and J ends were trimmed by 7 bases and 7 bases, with 16 bases remaining between them. Germline V gene data show CDR1 as MDHEN and CDR2 as SYDVKM. The CDR3 runs 13 residues. As DNA, the CDR3 is TGTGCCAGCATTGGGGCGTTAAAGAGTGGCTACACCTTC. This codes for CASIGALKSGYTF.

The genes are TRBV29-1 and TRBJ2-1; TRBD2 aligns across 11 bases. This CDR3 contains 15 residues. V shed 3 bases, J shed 6 bases, and the junction held 7 bases outside the gene matches. Germline V lookup: CDR1 SQVTM, CDR2 ANQGSEA. The CDR3 coding sequence is TGCAGCGTTGATCGGACTAGCGGGTACTTCAATGAGCAGTTCTTC. This translates into CSVDRTSGYFNEQFF.

The CDR3 reads CACWTSGANEQFF. In DNA, the CDR3 is TGTGCCTGCTGGACTAGCGGGGCGAATGAGCAGTTCTTC. J is TRBJ2-1 and V is TRBV10-3, with 12 bases aligning to TRBD2. With V trimmed by 11 bases and J by 7 bases, 6 bases remained unmatched. Germline CDR1 is ENHRY and CDR2 is SYGVKD. The CDR3 has 13 residues.

This chain links TRBV5-4 with TRBJ1-1; D is undetermined. V was clipped by 4 bases and J by 1 base, with 11 bases between them. The V gene's germline CDR1 is SGHNT and CDR2 YYREEE (reference sequence). The CDR3 has 14 residues. The CDR3 coding sequence is TGTGCCAGCAGCACCCGTGCGGAGAACACTGAAGCTTTCTTT. Amino acids: CASSTRAENTEAFF. The complete variable domain, with remaining parts taken from reference TRBV5-4 and TRBJ1-1, reads ETGVTQSPTHLIKTRGQQVTLRCSSQSGHNTVSWYQQALGQGPQFIFQYYREEENGRGNFPPRFSGLQFPNYSSELNVNALELDDSALYLCASSTRAENTEAFFGQGTRLTVV.

This clone was recorded a few times. The chain recombines TRBV16 with TRBJ1-6; the D gene is possibly TRBD1 (5 bases). CDR1 is KGHSY, CDR2 FQNENV, per germline. This CDR3 is built from 14 residues. Trimming left V 0 bases short and J 10 bases short, with 10 bases between. The CDR3 is CASSQSPGQSPLHF. The DNA of the CDR3 is TGTGCCAGCAGCCAATCACCAGGGCAATCACCCCTCCACTTT. The full variable domain, with the rest looked up from reference TRBV16 and TRBJ1-6, is GEEVAQTPKHLVRGEGQKAKLYCAPIKGHSYVFWYQQVLKNEFKFLISFQNENVFDETGMPKERFSAKCLPNSPCSLEIQATKLEDSAVYFCASSQSPGQSPLHFGNGTRLTVT.

This clone was counted a single time. This chain joins TRBV7-9 and TRBJ1-1, with D maybe TRBD1 (5 bases). The V gene lost 1 base and the J gene lost 1 base, with 10 bases spanning the gap. The V gene's germline CDR1 is SEHNR and CDR2 FQNEAQ (reference sequence). This CDR3 region has 15 residues. In DNA form, the CDR3 reads TGTGCCAGCAGCTTAGACCCAGGGCAGAACACTGAAGCTTTCTTT. This translates into CASSLDPGQNTEAFF.

This sequence joins TRBV10-3 and TRBJ2-2, with D unresolved. CDR3 length: 14 residues. Germline V lookup: CDR1 ENHRY, CDR2 SYGVKD. With 7 bases removed from V and 4 bases from J, the gap between germline ends came to 13 bases. Written as DNA, the CDR3 is TGTGCCATCACACAAACAGCATCCACCGGGGAGCTGTTTTTT. It specifies CAITQTASTGELFF.

V is TRBV4-3 and J is TRBJ1-4, with D maybe TRBD1 (5 bases). The V gene's germline CDR1 is LGHNA and CDR2 YSLEER. This CDR3 region has 15 residues. Trimming left V 1 base short and J 5 bases short, with 11 bases between. CDR3 coding DNA: TGCGCCAGCAGCCAAGTTATGGGGGGGAATGAAAAACTGTTTTTT. Its translation is CASSQVMGGNEKLFF.

The chain uses TRBV5-4 and TRBJ2-3, with 9 bases aligning to TRBD1. CDR3 length: 16 residues. Losses at the gene ends were 4 bases for V and 3 bases for J; bases not matched to a gene: 9. The germline CDR1 and CDR2 sequences are SGHNT and YYREEE (reference sequence). The CDR3: CASSPTGGIGTDTQYF. CDR3 coding DNA: TGTGCCAGCAGCCCTACAGGGGGCATTGGAACAGATACGCAGTATTTT.

This clone came up once. The rearrangement links TRBV29-1 to TRBJ1-1; D not certain. The germline CDR1 and CDR2 sequences are SQVTM and ANQGSEA. This CDR3 contains 12 residues. V shed 2 bases and J shed 7 bases, with 11 bases lying between them. CDR3 coding DNA: TGCAGCGTTGAATCGGACTCGGGTGAAGCTTTCTTT. Its protein product is CSVESDSGEAFF.

V gene TRBV5-5 combines with J gene TRBJ1-1, with D possibly matching TRBD1 (5 bases). This CDR3 contains 13 residues. The germline V and J ends were trimmed by 2 bases and 8 bases, with 13 bases remaining between them. CDR1 is SGHKS, CDR2 YYEKEE, per germline (reference sequence). CDR3 protein: CASSFQSGWEAFF. The DNA of the CDR3 is TGTGCCAGCAGCTTCCAATCAGGGTGGGAAGCTTTCTTT.

The J gene is TRBJ1-2, the V gene TRBV4-3; D possibly corresponds to TRBD1 (5 bases). Trimming stripped 1 base from V and 6 bases from J, with 15 bases between. Germline-derived CDR1 and CDR2 are LGHNA and YSLEER. The CDR3 runs to 15 residues. CDR3 sequence reads: CASSQAPPTGHGYTF. CDR3 bases: TGCGCCAGCAGCCAAGCACCCCCAACAGGCCATGGCTACACCTTC.

The chain combines TRBV4-3 with TRBJ2-1; D remains ambiguous. V was clipped by 0 bases and J by 10 bases, with 7 bases between them. The CDR3 has 12 amino acids. Germline values: CDR1 LGHNA, CDR2 YSLEER. The CDR3 reads CASSQDVEEQFF. CDR3 DNA: TGCGCCAGCAGCCAAGACGTCGAGGAGCAGTTCTTC.

This sequence joins TRBV30 and TRBJ2-1; the D is unclear. Trimming shortened V by 7 bases and J by 0 bases, and 10 bases separated the two germline ends. This CDR3 comprises 13 residues. Germline V gives CDR1 GTSNPN, CDR2 SVGIG (reference sequence). The CDR3 DNA follows: TGTGCCTACGAGTCGGGCTCCTACAATGAGCAGTTCTTC. Its translation: CAYESGSYNEQFF. The full variable domain, completed using reference TRBV30 and TRBJ2-1, is SQTIHQWPATLVQPVGSPLSLECTVEGTSNPNLYWYRQAAGRGLQLLFYSVGIGQISSEVPQNLSASRPQDRQFILSSKKLLLSDSGFYLCAYESGSYNEQFFGPGTRLTVL.

This chain links TRBV5-1 with TRBJ1-1; D is possibly TRBD1 (6 bases). This CDR3 spans 14 amino acids. Between the trimmed V and J ends, which lost 1 base and 1 base, there was a span of 8 bases. Germline V lookup: CDR1 SGHRS, CDR2 YFSETQ. The CDR3 reads CASSLKQGNTEAFF. In nucleotides, the CDR3 is TGCGCCAGCAGCTTGAAACAGGGGAACACTGAAGCTTTCTTT.

The gene calls are TRBV19 and TRBJ1-5; D might be TRBD1 (6 bases). Trimming took 8 bases from V and 1 from J, leaving 21 bases between them. This CDR3 is 17 amino acids long. CDR1 LNHDA and CDR2 SQIVND come from the germline V gene (reference sequence). CDR3: CASQDESGVWSNQPQHF. DNA for the CDR3: TGTGCCAGTCAAGATGAATCAGGGGTGTGGAGCAATCAGCCCCAGCATTTT.

The CDR3 sequence is CASRELFNSPLHF. DNA of the CDR3: TGTGCCAGCCGGGAACTCTTCAATTCACCCCTCCACTTT. This chain joins TRBV6-1 and TRBJ1-6, with no clear D. Looked up from germline, CDR1 is MNHNS and CDR2 is SASEGT. The CDR3 runs 13 residues. Trimming removed 8 bases at V and 7 bases at J, with 12 bases between.

This chain joins TRBV7-9 and TRBJ2-7; TRBD2 matches 12 bases. Germline V gives CDR1 SEHNR, CDR2 FQNEAQ (reference sequence). This CDR3 comprises 15 residues. Trimming at V came to 5 bases and at J to 9 bases, leaving 11 bases not matched to a gene. The CDR3 loop reads CASSPLAGGLVGQYV. CDR3 bases: TGTGCCAGCAGCCCACTAGCGGGGGGCCTTGTCGGGCAGTACGTC.

J is TRBJ1-1 and V is TRBV30; tentatively, D is TRBD1 (5 bases). Trimming cost V 0 bases and J 6 bases, with 11 bases left between them. Germline V gene sequence: CDR1 GTSNPN, CDR2 SVGIG (reference sequence). The CDR3 spans 13 residues. This CDR3 is CAWSVLREAEAFF. The CDR3 nucleotides read TGTGCCTGGAGTGTACTCAGGGAGGCTGAAGCTTTCTTT.

V gene TRBV28 combines with J gene TRBJ2-2, with D unclear. With 6 bases removed from V and 2 bases from J, the gap between germline ends came to 4 bases. This CDR3 contains 12 residues. Germline V gene sequence: CDR1 MDHEN, CDR2 SYDVKM. CDR3 protein: CASRLNTGELFF. The CDR3, as DNA: TGTGCCAGCAGACTAAACACCGGGGAGCTGTTTTTT.